This T cell receptor beta chain stems from a study of T cells in Graves' hyperthyroidism and ophthalmopathy. The CDR3 runs 15 residues. Trimming took 10 bases from V and 0 from J, leaving 16 bases between them. Germline V gene lookup returns CDR1 LNHDA and CDR2 SQIVND (reference sequence). Amplification targeted TCR beta CDR3 regions from RNA transcripts. With the HTBI primer set, the TCR CDR3 went through a first round of RT-PCR. Using its own MiXCR run on the multiplex PCR reads, TCRdb lists one record per CDR3 protein. The sample yields about 420,000 distinct CDR3 sequences, about 13% seen once. Specimen: blood. This clonotype originated in a woman under 30 with Graves' hyperthyroidism. V usage is TRBV19 and J usage is TRBJ2-1; D is perhaps TRBD1 (6 bases). Written as DNA, the CDR3 is TGTGCCACCAAACCGGGACACATCTCCTACAATGAGCAGTTCTTC. It specifies CATKPGHISYNEQFF.